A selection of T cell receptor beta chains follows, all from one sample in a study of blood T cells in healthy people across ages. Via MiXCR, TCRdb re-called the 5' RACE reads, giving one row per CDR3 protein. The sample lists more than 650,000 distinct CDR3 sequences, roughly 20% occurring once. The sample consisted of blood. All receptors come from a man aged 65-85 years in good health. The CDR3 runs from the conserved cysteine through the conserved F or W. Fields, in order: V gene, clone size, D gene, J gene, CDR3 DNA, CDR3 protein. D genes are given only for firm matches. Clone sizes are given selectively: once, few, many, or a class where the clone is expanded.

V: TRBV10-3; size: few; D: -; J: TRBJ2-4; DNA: TGTGCCATCAGTGAGTCGGGAGTGGGGGCCGTAGCCAAAAACATTCAGTACTTC; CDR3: CAISESGVGAVAKNIQYF
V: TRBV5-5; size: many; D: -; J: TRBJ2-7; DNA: TGTGCCAGCAGCAAGTCACGGACGAACTACGAGCAGTACTTC; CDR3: CASSKSRTNYEQYF
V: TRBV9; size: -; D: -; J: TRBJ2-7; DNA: TGTGCCAGCAGCGTAGACGGGCGTAACGAGCAGTACTTC; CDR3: CASSVDGRNEQYF
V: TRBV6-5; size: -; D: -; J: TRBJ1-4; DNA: TGTGCCAGCAGCCCTGAATGGGGACAAGCTAATGAAAAACTGTTTTTT; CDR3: CASSPEWGQANEKLFF
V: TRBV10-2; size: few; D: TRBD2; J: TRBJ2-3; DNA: TGCGCCAGCACCCCGGGGGGGCGGACAGATACGCAGTATTTT; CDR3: CASTPGGRTDTQYF
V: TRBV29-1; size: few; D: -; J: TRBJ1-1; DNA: TGCAGCGTTGACAGGCAGGGAGCTGAAGCTTTCTTT; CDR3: CSVDRQGAEAFF
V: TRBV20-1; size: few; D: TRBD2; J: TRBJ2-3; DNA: TGCAGTGCACCAACACTAGCGATGGTCACAGATACGCAGTATTTT; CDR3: CSAPTLAMVTDTQYF
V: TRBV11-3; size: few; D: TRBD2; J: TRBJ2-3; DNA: TGTGCCAGCAGCCGAAGGACTAGCGTCACAGATACGCAGTATTTT; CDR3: CASSRRTSVTDTQYF
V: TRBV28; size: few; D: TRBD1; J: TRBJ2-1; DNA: TGTGCCAGCAGTCCCATAGGGGGCGGTGAGCAGTTCTTC; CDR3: CASSPIGGGEQFF
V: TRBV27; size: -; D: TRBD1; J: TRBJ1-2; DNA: TGTGCCAGCAGTTTTCACCAGGGGGGGCTTAACTATGGCTACACCTTC; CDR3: CASSFHQGGLNYGYTF
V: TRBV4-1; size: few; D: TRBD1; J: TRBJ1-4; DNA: TGCGCCAGCAGCCAAGAACAGGGGGCTAGTGATGAAAAACTGTTTTTT; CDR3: CASSQEQGASDEKLFF
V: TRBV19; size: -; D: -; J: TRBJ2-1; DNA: TGTGCCAGTAGTTCAACCGGAGGGATCAATGAGCAGTTCTTC; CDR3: CASSSTGGINEQFF
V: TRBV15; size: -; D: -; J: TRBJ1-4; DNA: TGTGCCACCAGCAGAAGTTTAGACACGACTAATGAAAAACTGTTTTTT; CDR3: CATSRSLDTTNEKLFF
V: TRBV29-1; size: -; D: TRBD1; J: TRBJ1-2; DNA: TGCAGCGTTGGGGACAGCCCCTATGGCTACACCTTC; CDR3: CSVGDSPYGYTF
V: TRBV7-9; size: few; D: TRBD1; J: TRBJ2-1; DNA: TGTGCCAGCAGCTTAAGACAGGGGGCAGCCTACAATGAGCAGTTCTTC; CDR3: CASSLRQGAAYNEQFF
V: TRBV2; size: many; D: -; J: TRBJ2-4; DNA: TGTGCCAGCTCAGAGCAGGGATTAGCCAAAAACATTCAGTACTTC; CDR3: CASSEQGLAKNIQYF
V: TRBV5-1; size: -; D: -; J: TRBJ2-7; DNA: TGCGCCAGCAGCTTGGCCGGCTACGGGAGTTTCGAGCAGTACTTC; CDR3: CASSLAGYGSFEQYF
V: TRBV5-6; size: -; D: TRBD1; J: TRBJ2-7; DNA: TGTGCCAGCCGGGACAGGCAAGCTTACGAGCAGTACTTC; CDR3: CASRDRQAYEQYF
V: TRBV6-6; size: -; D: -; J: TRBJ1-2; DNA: TGTGCCAGCAGTTACTCGAACCAGGCCTCCTATGGCTACACCTTC; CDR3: CASSYSNQASYGYTF
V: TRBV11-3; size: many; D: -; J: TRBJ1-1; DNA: TGTGCCAGCAGCTTAGCCTATCCGGTTTCTACTGAAGCTTTCTTT; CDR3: CASSLAYPVSTEAFF
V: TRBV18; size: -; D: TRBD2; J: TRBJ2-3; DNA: TGTGCCAGCTCACCACTAGCGGGAGGAGTAGGCACAGATACGCAGTATTTT; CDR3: CASSPLAGGVGTDTQYF
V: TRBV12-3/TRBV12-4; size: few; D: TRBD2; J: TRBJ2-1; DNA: TGTGCCAGCAGTTTGGGGCGGGAGAATTGGGTGATCTTC; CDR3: CASSLGRENWVIF
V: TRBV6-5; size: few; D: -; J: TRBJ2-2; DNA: TGTGCCAGCAGTTACGAGGGGTGGAGCACCGGGGAGCTGTTTTTT; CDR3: CASSYEGWSTGELFF
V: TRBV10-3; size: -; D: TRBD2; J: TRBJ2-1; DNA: TGTGCCATCAGTGAGTCTAGCGGGAGGGGGAATGAGCAGTTCTTC; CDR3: CAISESSGRGNEQFF
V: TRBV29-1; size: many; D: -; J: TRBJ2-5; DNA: TGCAGCGTGGGGCGGGGAACCAACCAAGAGACCCAGTACTTC; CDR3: CSVGRGTNQETQYF
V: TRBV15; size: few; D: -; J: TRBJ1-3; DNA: TGTGCCACCAGCAGAGCTGGGTTCTCTGGAAACACCATATATTTT; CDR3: CATSRAGFSGNTIYF
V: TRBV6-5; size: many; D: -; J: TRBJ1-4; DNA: TGTGCCAGCAGTTCCCCTAAGACAGCTGAAAAACTGTTTTTT; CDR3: CASSSPKTAEKLFF
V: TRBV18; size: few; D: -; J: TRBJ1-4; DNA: TGTGCCAGCCGGCTGAAAGCTGCAACTAATGAAAAACTGTTTTTT; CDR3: CASRLKAATNEKLFF
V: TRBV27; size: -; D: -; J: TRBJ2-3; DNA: -; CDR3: CASSFLAVPSTDTQYF
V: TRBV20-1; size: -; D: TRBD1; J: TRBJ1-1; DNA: TGCAGTGCTAGAGACCCGGGACAGGGGGCTTCAGGGGGCCCTGAAGCTTTCTTT; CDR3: CSARDPGQGASGGPEAFF
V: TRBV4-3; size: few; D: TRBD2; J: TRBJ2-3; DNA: TGCGCCAGCAGCCAAGGGGGGGGAGGGCCTCTGTTAGCAGATACGCAGTATTTT; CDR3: CASSQGGGGPLLADTQYF
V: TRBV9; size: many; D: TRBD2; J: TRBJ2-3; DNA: TGTGCCAGCAGCAGGACTAGCGGGAGCCCAGATACGCAGTATTTT; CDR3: CASSRTSGSPDTQYF
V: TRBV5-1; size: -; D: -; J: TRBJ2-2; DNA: TGCGCCAGCAGCTTTACGACAGTTACGAACACCGGGGAGCGGTTTTTT; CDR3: CASSFTTVTNTGERFF
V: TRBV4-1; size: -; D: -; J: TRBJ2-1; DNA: TGCGCCAGCAGCCAGGAACTAGCTAGCTCCTACAATGAGCAGTTCTTC; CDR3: CASSQELASSYNEQFF
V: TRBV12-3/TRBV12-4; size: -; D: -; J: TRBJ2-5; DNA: TGTGCCAGCAGGTTATGGCCCCAAGAGACCCAGTACTTC; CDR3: CASRLWPQETQYF
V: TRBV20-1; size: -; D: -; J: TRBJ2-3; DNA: TGCAGTGCTAGTCCCGGGACTTCTACTAGCACAGATACGCAGTATTTT; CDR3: CSASPGTSTSTDTQYF
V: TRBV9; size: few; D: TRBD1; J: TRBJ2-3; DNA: TGTGCCAGCAGCGTATCACAGGGGGTCACAGATACGCAGTATTTT; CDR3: CASSVSQGVTDTQYF